The 8 T cell receptor beta chains given below trace back to one sample, sequenced in a study of a mutant IDH1 vaccine in newly diagnosed glioma. The method was immunoSEQ multiplex PCR; TCRdb's version includes in-frame clones alone and lacks a portion of them. The sample comprises around 120,000 clones, about 80% of which are singletons, and 5.5% rests with the top ten. Time point specified: week 11, during vaccination. Every vaccination contained 300 ug of the mutant IDH1 20-mer peptide and was paired with topical imiquimod. These receptors are not linked to any known antigen. The sample here was PBMCs, taken from a glioma patient whose treatment included an IDH1 peptide vaccine. These receptors all stem from a man aged 40-49 years with glioma.

The rearrangement links TRBV5-4 to TRBJ2-5, with D maybe TRBD2 (5 bases). Trimming removed 4 bases at V and 4 bases at J, with 11 bases between. The germline V gene has CDR1 SGHNT and CDR2 YYREEE (reference sequence). The CDR3 runs 13 residues. This CDR3 is CASSGRRGETQYF. CDR3 nucleotide sequence: TGTGCCAGCAGCGGAAGACGGGGAGAGACCCAGTACTTC.

This clone was recorded only once. This chain links TRBV13 with TRBJ2-3, with 10 bases that match TRBD2. The CDR3 spans 12 residues. Per germline, CDR1 PRHDT and CDR2 FYEKMQ (reference sequence). V trimming: 11 bases; J trimming: 4 bases; junction bases outside the gene matches: 3. CDR3 in DNA: TGTGCCGGCGGACTAGCGGCAGATACGCAGTATTTT. Protein product: CAGGLAADTQYF.

The rearrangement uses TRBV5-1 and TRBJ2-1, with TRBD2 matching 14 bases. Per germline, CDR1 SGHRS and CDR2 YFSETQ. This CDR3 contains 16 residues. After removal of 4 bases from V and 10 bases from J, the junction contained 10 bases not matched to a gene. DNA of the CDR3: TGCGCCAGCAGCGGGAGGGGGACTAGCGGGAGACGCGAGCAGTTCTTC. The encoded protein is CASSGRGTSGRREQFF.

This clone has a single count. The rearrangement uses TRBV7-9 and TRBJ2-2; 9 bases map to TRBD1. The V gene's germline CDR1 is SEHNR and CDR2 FQNEAQ (reference sequence). The CDR3 is 14 residues long. V was clipped by 3 bases and J by 7 bases; unmatched bases: 3. DNA for the CDR3: TGTGCCAGCAGCTTGGACAGGGGAAACGGGGAGCTGTTTTTT. Translated, it gives CASSLDRGNGELFF.

Remarks on this clone: A read error may account for a junction end that differs from germline. The chain uses TRBV4-1 and TRBJ2-2; D tentatively fits TRBD1 or TRBD2 (5 bases each). Per the germline V gene, CDR1 is MGHRA and CDR2 is YSYEKL. This CDR3 is built from 16 residues. The CDR3 DNA reads TGCGCCAGCGGCCACCCCGGGACCTTGAACACCGGGGAGCTGTTTTTT. Amino acid sequence: CASGHPGTLNTGELFF.

The chain has TRBV2 and TRBJ1-5; D is unresolved. The CDR3 has 12 residues. In germline, CDR1 is SNHLY, CDR2 FYNNEI. Trimming removed 3 bases at V and 10 bases at J, with 10 bases between. The CDR3 loop is CASSEAPDPQHF. The CDR3, as DNA: TGTGCCAGCAGTGAGGCCCCAGATCCCCAGCATTTT.

This clone was recorded only once. This rearrangement joins TRBV2 to TRBJ1-2; weak D call: TRBD1 (5 bases). V lost 6 bases and J lost 4, with 21 bases in between. Germline V CDR1 and CDR2: SNHLY, FYNNEI. The CDR3 spans 16 residues. The CDR3 nucleotides read TGTGCCAGCAGGCCAGGAGGTGCGGGGGGACGCTATGGCTACACCTTC. Amino acids: CASRPGGAGGRYGYTF.

V is TRBV7-9 and J is TRBJ2-1; D gene ambiguous. Germline V gives CDR1 SEHNR, CDR2 FQNEAQ (reference sequence). V was clipped by 8 bases and J by 14 bases, with 25 bases between them. The CDR3 spans 14 residues. The CDR3 here is CASADGLGYPVEFF. The CDR3 DNA follows: TGTGCCAGCGCCGACGGCTTGGGGTACCCGGTGGAGTTCTTC.